This passage covers 20 T cell receptor beta chains from one sample sequenced in a study of OX40 agonist ivuxolimab in advanced cancers. Using immunoSEQ multiplex PCR, the repertoire was profiled, and TCRdb retains in-frame clones only, with some absent. Among about 58,000 clones listed, 86% were seen once. Sequenced here: CD4+ or CD8+ T cells sorted from blood, sampled in a trial of the OX40 agonist ivuxolimab. The receptors come from an adult with an advanced solid tumor such as melanoma, head and neck, liver or kidney cancer.

This chain joins TRBV7-2 and TRBJ1-3; 7 bases line up with TRBD1. The CDR3 is made up of 15 amino acids. Losses at the gene ends were 0 bases for V and 4 bases for J; bases not matched to a gene: 3. CDR1 and CDR2 (germline): SGHTA, FQGNSA. DNA for the CDR3: TGTGCCAGCAGCTTAGCCACAGGGGTGGGAAACACCATATATTTT. Translation: CASSLATGVGNTIYF.

This chain connects TRBV18 to TRBJ1-3, with 7 nucleotides matching TRBD1. The CDR3 has 16 amino acids. CDR1 and CDR2 (germline): KGHSH, LQKENI. The V gene end was trimmed by 3 bases and the J gene end by 2 bases; junction bases not matched to a gene: 7. The CDR3 DNA is TGTGCCAGCTCACCGTCGACAGGGACGGCTGGAAACACCATATATTTT. It specifies CASSPSTGTAGNTIYF.

The chain recombines TRBV6-1 with TRBJ2-1; D is possibly TRBD1 (6 bases). With 3 bases removed from V and 0 bases from J, the gap between germline ends came to 9 bases. The CDR3 length is 15 residues. The V gene's germline CDR1 is MNHNS and CDR2 SASEGT. CDR3 coding DNA: TGTGCCAGCAGTGAGACAGGAGTCTCCTACAATGAGCAGTTCTTC. Translating it yields CASSETGVSYNEQFF.

This clone was seen a single time. The chain combines TRBV6-5 with TRBJ1-1; D is perhaps TRBD1 (5 bases). The CDR3 spans 14 residues. V lost 7 bases and J 0 bases, leaving 12 bases between the germline ends. Germline CDR1 reads MNHEY; CDR2 reads SVGAGI. CDR3 sequence: CASTQGAMNTEAFF. In DNA form, the CDR3 reads TGTGCCAGCACGCAGGGAGCGATGAACACTGAAGCTTTCTTT.

V and J are TRBV27 and TRBJ2-3; no clear D. V was pared by 5 bases and J by 1 base, with 7 bases between. CDR1 is MNHEY, CDR2 SMNVEV, per germline (reference sequence). There are 13 residues in the CDR3. The CDR3 loop reads CASSRQGTDTQYF. CDR3 nucleotides: TGTGCCAGCAGTCGTCAGGGCACAGATACGCAGTATTTT.

This chain uses TRBV7-2 with TRBJ2-1; 9 bases agree with TRBD2. In germline, CDR1 is SGHTA, CDR2 FQGNSA. The CDR3 loop spans 16 amino acids. V shed 0 bases, J shed 10 bases, and the junction held 10 bases outside the gene matches. CDR3 coding DNA: TGTGCCAGCAGCTTAGCCGGAGCGGGGGGAGGCGGAGAGCAGTTCTTC. The encoded protein is CASSLAGAGGGGEQFF.

The V gene is TRBV5-1, the J gene TRBJ1-4; D remains ambiguous. The CDR3 is made up of 14 amino acids. Looked up from germline, CDR1 is SGHRS and CDR2 is YFSETQ. V lost 3 bases, J lost 3 bases, and 9 bases lay in between. The CDR3: CASSSHTANEKLFF. CDR3 nucleotide sequence: TGCGCCAGCAGCTCACATACTGCTAATGAAAAACTGTTTTTT.

This chain links TRBV5-1 with TRBJ1-2; 8 positions match TRBD1. In germline, CDR1 is SGHRS, CDR2 YFSETQ. V shed 4 bases, J shed 5 bases, and the junction held 7 bases outside the gene matches. This CDR3 region has 14 residues. The DNA for the CDR3 is TGCGCCAGCAGCGCCGGGGACAGGCTGTATGGCTACACCTTC. Translation: CASSAGDRLYGYTF.

CDR3 in DNA: TGTGCCAGCAGCACCCCCTCCGGGGTTAACACTGAAGCTTTCTTT. Its protein product is CASSTPSGVNTEAFF. The chain links TRBV7-9 to TRBJ1-1; D unclear. From germline, CDR1 is SEHNR and CDR2 FQNEAQ (reference sequence). V shed 5 bases and J shed 2 bases, with 15 bases lying between them. CDR3 length equals 15 residues.

The V and J genes are TRBV5-4 and TRBJ1-1, with a tentative D call TRBD1 (5 bases). Germline lookup yields CDR1 SGHNT and CDR2 YYREEE (reference sequence). The V and J ends lost 1 base and 5 bases respectively, with 12 bases between them. This CDR3 has 14 residues. As DNA, the CDR3 is TGTGCCAGCAGCTTGCAGGGCCGGAGGACTGAAGCTTTCTTT. Protein: CASSLQGRRTEAFF. The entire variable domain, with the rest obtained from reference TRBV5-4 and TRBJ1-1, is as follows: ETGVTQSPTHLIKTRGQQVTLRCSSQSGHNTVSWYQQALGQGPQFIFQYYREEENGRGNFPPRFSGLQFPNYSSELNVNALELDDSALYLCASSLQGRRTEAFFGQGTRLTVV.

This chain uses TRBV7-9 with TRBJ2-7; D call uncertain. The germline V and J ends were trimmed by 2 bases and 3 bases, with 8 bases remaining between them. The CDR3 length is 13 residues. The germline gives CDR1 SEHNR, CDR2 FQNEAQ (reference sequence). CDR3 region: CASSLSDGYEQYF. In nucleotides, the CDR3 is TGTGCCAGCAGCTTATCGGACGGCTACGAGCAGTACTTC.

V usage is TRBV5-4 and J usage is TRBJ2-7, with D perhaps being TRBD1 or TRBD2 (5 bases each). The germline V gene has CDR1 SGHNT and CDR2 YYREEE (reference sequence). This CDR3 is built from 14 residues. Deletions cut 4 bases from V and 7 bases from J, with 18 bases between. CDR3 sequence reads: CASSRADGTREQYF. In nucleotides, the CDR3 is TGTGCCAGCAGCCGGGCCGACGGGACGAGGGAGCAGTACTTC.

The table lists this clone with a few counts. CDR3 coding DNA: TGCGCCAGCAGCCAGGGACCAAACTATGGCTACACCTTC. This translates into CASSQGPNYGYTF. This rearrangement joins TRBV5-1 to TRBJ1-2, with D possibly being TRBD1 (5 bases). Germline values: CDR1 SGHRS, CDR2 YFSETQ. CDR3 length: 13 amino acids. Trimming took 4 bases from V and 2 from J, leaving 9 bases between them.

The CDR3 region is CASSPGTGREGNQPQHF. The CDR3 nucleotides read TGTGCCAGCAGTCCCGGGACAGGGAGAGAGGGCAATCAGCCCCAGCATTTT. The chain carries TRBV11-2 and TRBJ1-5; 9 positions agree with TRBD1. Germline CDR1 and CDR2: SGHAT and FQNNGV. The length of the CDR3 is 17 residues. Trimming took 6 bases from V and 2 from J; bases not matched to a gene: 11.

This chain links TRBV19 with TRBJ1-2, with TRBD1 as a possible D gene (6 bases). Germline V CDR1 and CDR2: LNHDA, SQIVND (reference sequence). The CDR3 consists of 13 residues. V shed 3 bases and J shed 5 bases, with 10 bases lying between them. Written as DNA, the CDR3 is TGTGCCAGTAGTATGGGGGCCAAATATGGCTACACCTTC. Translation gives CASSMGAKYGYTF.

The genes are TRBV6-5 and TRBJ1-5; 7 positions match TRBD1. The J segment lost 4 bases and the V segment lost 6 bases, leaving 6 bases of the junction unmatched. This CDR3 comprises 14 residues. CDR1 and CDR2 (germline): MNHEY, SVGAGI. The CDR3 region has the DNA TGTGCCAGCAGAGGAGGGGGCGGAAATCAGCCCCAGCATTTT. Its protein product is CASRGGGGNQPQHF.

This clone was seen more than once but under ten times. The chain has TRBV18 and TRBJ1-3; 10 bases agree with TRBD1. The CDR3 runs 15 residues. Per the germline V gene, CDR1 is KGHSH and CDR2 is LQKENI. With 4 bases clipped from V and 5 bases from J, the junction kept 5 bases outside the gene matches. DNA of the CDR3: TGTGCCAGCTCACAAGGGACAGGGGTGCGAAACACCATATATTTT. Its translation is CASSQGTGVRNTIYF. The whole variable domain, remainder taken from reference TRBV18 and TRBJ1-3, is NAGVMQNPRHLVRRRGQEARLRCSPMKGHSHVYWYRQLPEEGLKFMVYLQKENIIDESGMPKERFSAEFPKEGPSILRIQQVVRGDSAAYFCASSQGTGVRNTIYFGEGSWLTVV.

V is TRBV19 and J is TRBJ1-3, with 11 bases fitting TRBD1. The CDR3 has 14 residues. Germline loops: CDR1 LNHDA, CDR2 SQIVND (reference sequence). The V segment lost 8 bases and the J segment 7 bases; nucleotides outside the gene matches: 7. CDR3 DNA: TGTGCCAGTTGGGACAGGGGGGACTCTAACACCATATATTTT. Residues: CASWDRGDSNTIYF.

The chain carries TRBV6-1 and TRBJ1-2; 7 bases map to TRBD1. Germline assignment: CDR1 MNHNS and CDR2 SASEGT. V shed 4 bases and J 1 base; nucleotides not matched to a gene: 3. CDR3 size: 14 residues. For the CDR3, the DNA is TGTGCCAGCAGTGGACAGGGCTATAACTATGGCTACACCTTC. It yields the protein CASSGQGYNYGYTF.

The chain couples TRBV5-1 to TRBJ1-5; possibly TRBD1 for D (5 bases). With 0 bases removed from V and 0 bases from J, the gap between germline ends came to 10 bases. CDR1 is SGHRS and CDR2 is YFSETQ in the germline V gene. The CDR3 runs to 16 residues. The CDR3 nucleotides read TGCGCCAGCAGCTTGGGGCTAGGGGATAGCAATCAGCCCCAGCATTTT. It specifies CASSLGLGDSNQPQHF.